This TCR beta chain appears in the sequencing data of a study of T-cell reconstitution after alpha-beta-depleted transplantation in children. Preparation of the TCRbeta library was carried out with unique molecular identifiers. TCRdb re-called the PCR reads with MiXCR, one entry per CDR3 protein. Of about 300,000 distinct CDR3 sequences detected, 6% to 10% appear once; the ten largest clones hold approximately 9.6%. This CDR3 is 17 amino acids long. V gave up 6 bases and J gave up 0 bases; unmatched junction bases: 11. Study-level results: Fresh T-cell production supplied most of the T-cell counts and diversity seen one year after transplant. Approximately two months post-transplant, alpha-beta T cells reportedly originated from several hundred expanded graft clones.

As to this clonotype: The antigen is unknown.

The sequences come from peripheral blood, collected 360 days after TCRalphabeta/CD19-depleted stem cell transplant. V usage is TRBV12-3 or TRBV12-4 and J usage is TRBJ1-1, with 9 nucleotides matching TRBD1. The sequence was obtained from a female patient aged 2-15 years who had a stem cell transplant for Fanconi anemia, so the T cells may come from the graft donor. The CDR3 DNA is TGTGCCAGCAGCCTCGTCACAGGGGGCTGGATGAACACTGAAGCTTTCTTT. Translated, it gives CASSLVTGGWMNTEAFF.